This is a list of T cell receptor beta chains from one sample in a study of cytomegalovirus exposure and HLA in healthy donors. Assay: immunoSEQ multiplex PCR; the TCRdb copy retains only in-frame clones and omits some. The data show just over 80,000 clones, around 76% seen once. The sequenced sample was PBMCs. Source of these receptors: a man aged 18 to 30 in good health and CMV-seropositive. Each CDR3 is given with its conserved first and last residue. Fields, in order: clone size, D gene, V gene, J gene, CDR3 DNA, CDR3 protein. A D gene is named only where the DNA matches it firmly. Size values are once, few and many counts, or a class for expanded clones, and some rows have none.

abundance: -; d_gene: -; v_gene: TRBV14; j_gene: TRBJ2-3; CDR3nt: TGTGCCAGCACCTCAGGGGCCTCTAGCACAGATACGCAGTATTTT; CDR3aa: CASTSGASSTDTQYF
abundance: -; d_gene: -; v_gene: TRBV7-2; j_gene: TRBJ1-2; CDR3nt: TGTGCCAGCAGCCGTGGGGGGGAGCTTAACTATGGCTACACCTTC; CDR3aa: CASSRGGELNYGYTF
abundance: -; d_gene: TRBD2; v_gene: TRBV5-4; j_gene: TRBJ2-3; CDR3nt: TGTGCCAGCAGCTTATTAGCGGGAGGGCCGACAGATACGCAGTATTTT; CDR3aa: CASSLLAGGPTDTQYF
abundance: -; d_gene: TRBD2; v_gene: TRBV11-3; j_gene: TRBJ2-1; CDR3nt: TGTGCCAGCAGCCCCCGGGGTAGCGGGGGGGAGCAGTTCTTC; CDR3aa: CASSPRGSGGEQFF
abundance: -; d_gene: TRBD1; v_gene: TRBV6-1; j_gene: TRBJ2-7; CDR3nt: TGTGCCAGCAACCGGGACAGGGTTGTATTCCGCGAGCAGTACTTC; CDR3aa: CASNRDRVVFREQYF
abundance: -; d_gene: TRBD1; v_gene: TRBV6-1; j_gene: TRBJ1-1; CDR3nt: TGTGCCGGGGGGACCGGGACAGTGAACACTGAAGCTTTCTTT; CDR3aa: CAGGTGTVNTEAFF
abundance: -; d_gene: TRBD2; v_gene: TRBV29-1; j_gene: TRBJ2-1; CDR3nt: TGCAGCGTCGGTCGGACTAGCGGGAGTGGTGAGCAGTTCTTC; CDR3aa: CSVGRTSGSGEQFF
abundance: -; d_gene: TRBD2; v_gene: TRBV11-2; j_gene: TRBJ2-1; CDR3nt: TGTGCCAGCAGCCCCCAAACTAGCGGGAGTCTGGTAAATGAGCAGTTCTTC; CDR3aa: CASSPQTSGSLVNEQFF
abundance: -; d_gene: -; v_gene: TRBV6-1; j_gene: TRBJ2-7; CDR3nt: TGTGCCAGCAGTGATGGAGGACTTCCAGGCTACGAGCAGTACTTC; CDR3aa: CASSDGGLPGYEQYF
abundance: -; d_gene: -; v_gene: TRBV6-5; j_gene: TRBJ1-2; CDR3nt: TGTGCCAGCAGTTACAATGGCGGGGACGGCTACACCTTC; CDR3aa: CASSYNGGDGYTF
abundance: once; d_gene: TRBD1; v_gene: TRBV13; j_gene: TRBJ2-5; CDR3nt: TGTGCCAGCAGCCAGGACAGGGATTTACAAGAGACCCAGTACTTC; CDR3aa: CASSQDRDLQETQYF
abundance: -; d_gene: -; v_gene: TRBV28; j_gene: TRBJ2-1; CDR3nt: TGTGCCAGCAGTTGGACAGATGAGCAGTTCTTC; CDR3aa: CASSWTDEQFF
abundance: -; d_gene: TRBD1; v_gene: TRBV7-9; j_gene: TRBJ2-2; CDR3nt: TGTGCCAGCAGCTTACAGGGGGCGGACACCGGGGAGCTGTTTTTT; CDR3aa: CASSLQGADTGELFF
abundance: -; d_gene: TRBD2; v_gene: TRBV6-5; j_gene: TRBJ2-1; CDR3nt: TGTGCCAGCAGTTACTTTAGCGGGAGTTCCTACAATGAGCAGTTCTTC; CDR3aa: CASSYFSGSSYNEQFF
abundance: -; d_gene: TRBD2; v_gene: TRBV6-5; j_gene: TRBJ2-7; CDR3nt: TGTGCCAGCAGTTACTTTAGCGGGAGCTACGAGCAGTACTTC; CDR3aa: CASSYFSGSYEQYF
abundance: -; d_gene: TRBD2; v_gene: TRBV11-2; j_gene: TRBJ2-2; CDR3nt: TGTGCCAGCAGCTCACTCAGGGGAGCGGGAGGTGGCACCGGGGAGCTGTTTTTT; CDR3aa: CASSSLRGAGGGTGELFF
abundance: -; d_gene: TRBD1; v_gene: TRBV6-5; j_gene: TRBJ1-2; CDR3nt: TGTGCCATCTATCGACAGGGGCCAAGTTATGGCTACACCTTC; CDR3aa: CAIYRQGPSYGYTF
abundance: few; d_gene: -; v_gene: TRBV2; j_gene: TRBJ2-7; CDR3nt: TGTGCCAGCATTCACACCCCCTTGGGAGCCTACGAGCAGTACTTC; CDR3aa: CASIHTPLGAYEQYF
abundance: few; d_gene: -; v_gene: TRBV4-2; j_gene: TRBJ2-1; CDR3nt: TGTGCCAGCAGCCAATTAGCGGGACAGTCCTACAATGAGCAGTTCTTC; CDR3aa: CASSQLAGQSYNEQFF
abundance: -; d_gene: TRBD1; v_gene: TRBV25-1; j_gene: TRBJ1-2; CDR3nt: TGTGCCAGCAGTTCACCGGGACAGGGTCTAGGCGGCTACACCTTC; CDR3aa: CASSSPGQGLGGYTF
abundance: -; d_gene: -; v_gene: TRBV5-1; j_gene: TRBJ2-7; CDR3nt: TGCGCCAGCAGCACGACAGCCGCCCCCCCGTACGAGCAGTACTTC; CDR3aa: CASSTTAAPPYEQYF
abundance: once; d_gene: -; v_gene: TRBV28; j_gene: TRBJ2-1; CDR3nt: TGTGCCAGCAGTTTATCAGACTACAATGAGCAGTTCTTC; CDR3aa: CASSLSDYNEQFF
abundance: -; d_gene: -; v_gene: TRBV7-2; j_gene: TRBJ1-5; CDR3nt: TGTGCCAGCAGCTTAGATCTAAGCTCCAATCAGCCCCAGCATTTT; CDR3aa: CASSLDLSSNQPQHF
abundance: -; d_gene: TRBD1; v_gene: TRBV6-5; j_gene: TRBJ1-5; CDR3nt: TGTGCCAGCAGCCGGGACAGGGGCCCCGATCAGCCCCAGCATTTT; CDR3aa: CASSRDRGPDQPQHF
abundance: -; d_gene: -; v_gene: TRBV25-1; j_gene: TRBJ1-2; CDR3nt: TGTGCCAGCAGTGAAACCACCAGGGACTATGGCTACACCTTC; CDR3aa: CASSETTRDYGYTF
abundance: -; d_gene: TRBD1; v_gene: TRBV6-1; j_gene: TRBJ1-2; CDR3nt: TGTGCCAGCAGTGAAGCGGCACAGGGGTACTATGGCTACACCTTC; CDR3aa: CASSEAAQGYYGYTF
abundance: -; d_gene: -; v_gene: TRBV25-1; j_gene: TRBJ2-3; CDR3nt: TGTGCCAGCAGTGAAGGAGGCCGAGGAGGCACAGATACGCAGTATTTT; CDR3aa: CASSEGGRGGTDTQYF
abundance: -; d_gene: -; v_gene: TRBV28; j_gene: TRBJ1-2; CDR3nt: TGTGCCAGCCAGGGAGGGGCGAGCACCATGGCTACCACCTTC; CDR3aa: CASQGGASTMATTF
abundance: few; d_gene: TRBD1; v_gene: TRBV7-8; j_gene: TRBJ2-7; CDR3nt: TGTGCCAGCAGCTTAGCCCGGACAGGGTCCTACGAGCAGTACTTC; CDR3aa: CASSLARTGSYEQYF
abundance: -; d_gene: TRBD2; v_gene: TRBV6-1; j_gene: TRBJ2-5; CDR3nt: TGTGCCAGCAGTGAAATGGAAGCGGGGCAAGAGACCCAGTACTTC; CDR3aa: CASSEMEAGQETQYF
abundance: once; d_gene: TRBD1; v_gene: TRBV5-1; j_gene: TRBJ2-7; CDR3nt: TGCGCCAGCAGCTTGGGTCCGACAGGGAAAACCTACGAGCAGTACTTC; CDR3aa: CASSLGPTGKTYEQYF
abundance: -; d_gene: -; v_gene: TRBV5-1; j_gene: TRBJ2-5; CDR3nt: TGCGCCAGCAGCTCCACTCCGGTGGAGACCCAGTACTTC; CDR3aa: CASSSTPVETQYF
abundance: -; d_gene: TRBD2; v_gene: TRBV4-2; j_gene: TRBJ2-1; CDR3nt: TGTGCCAGCAGCCAACGTTTGGTAGCGGGAAGGTACAATGAGCAGTTCTTC; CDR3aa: CASSQRLVAGRYNEQFF
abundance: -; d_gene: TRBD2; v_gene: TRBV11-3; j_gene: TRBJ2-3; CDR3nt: TGTGCCAGCAGCCCCGGACTAGCAACAGATACGCAGTATTTT; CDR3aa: CASSPGLATDTQYF
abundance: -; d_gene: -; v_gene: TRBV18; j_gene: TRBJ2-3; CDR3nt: TGTGCCAGCTCAGTTCAAGCGAGCACAGATACGCAGTATTTT; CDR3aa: CASSVQASTDTQYF
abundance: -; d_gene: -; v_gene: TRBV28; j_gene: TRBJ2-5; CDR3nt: TGTGCCAGCAAGAGAAGGGAGGTGGAGACCCAGTACTTC; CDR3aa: CASKRREVETQYF
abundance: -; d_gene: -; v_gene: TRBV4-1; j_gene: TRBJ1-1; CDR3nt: TGCGCCAGCAGCCAAGGGGACTCGAGAGCTTTCTTT; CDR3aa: CASSQGDSRAFF
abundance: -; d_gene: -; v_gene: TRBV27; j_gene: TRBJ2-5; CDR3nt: TGTGCCAGCAGTTATTTGGCCCATGAGGGGACCCAGTACTTC; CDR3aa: CASSYLAHEGTQYF
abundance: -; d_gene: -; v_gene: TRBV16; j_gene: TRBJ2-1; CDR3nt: TGTGCCAGCAGCCTGAGGGCGCGGGACGGTGAGCAGTTCTTC; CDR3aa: CASSLRARDGEQFF
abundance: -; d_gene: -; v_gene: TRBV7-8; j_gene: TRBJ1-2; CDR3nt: TGTGCCAGCAGCTTAGGGACAGCCACAGGCTATGGCTACACCTTC; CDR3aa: CASSLGTATGYGYTF
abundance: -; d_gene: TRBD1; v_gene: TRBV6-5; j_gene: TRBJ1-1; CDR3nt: TGTGCCAGCAGTTACACACGGACAGGGGCCCTGGAAGCTTTCTTT; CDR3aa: CASSYTRTGALEAFF